Listed below are T cell receptor beta chains from one sample, sequenced in a study of immune evolution from preneoplasia to lung adenocarcinoma. Profiling relied on immunoSEQ multiplex PCR, and the TCRdb table lists in-frame clones only, not all of them. Of fewer than 50,000 clones in the sample, roughly 80% were seen once. The sequenced sample was FFPE invasive lung adenocarcinoma tissue. These receptors originate from a person between 55 and 69 years old with lung adenocarcinoma. The CDR3 runs from the conserved cysteine through the conserved F or W. The order of the fields is clone size, J gene, V gene, D gene, CDR3 DNA, CDR3 protein. A D gene is named only where the DNA matches it firmly. Part of the rows lack a size; the others show once, few, many or a class for expanded clones.

size: .
J: TRBJ1-5
V: TRBV7-2
D: .
DNA: TGTGCCAGCAGCTTCGAGCCTAACAATCAGCCCCAGCATTTT
CDR3: CASSFEPNNQPQHF

size: once
J: TRBJ2-7
V: TRBV28
D: .
DNA: TGTGCCAGCATAGGGAGTGGAGAGGCCTACGAGCAGTACTTC
CDR3: CASIGSGEAYEQYF

size: .
J: TRBJ2-2
V: TRBV27
D: .
DNA: TGTGCCAGCAGAAAGCTAGGGGGGCTGAACACCGGGGAGCTGTTTTTT
CDR3: CASRKLGGLNTGELFF

size: .
J: TRBJ2-3
V: TRBV18
D: .
DNA: TGTGCCAGCTCACCACGGGGAACAGATACGCAGTATTTT
CDR3: CASSPRGTDTQYF

size: .
J: TRBJ2-3
V: TRBV7-2
D: .
DNA: TGTGCCAGCAGCTTTGAGGCGGTCATTAGCACAGATACGCAGTATTTT
CDR3: CASSFEAVISTDTQYF

size: .
J: TRBJ2-1
V: TRBV19
D: TRBD2
DNA: TGTGCCAGTAGCCAAGGGTGGGCAGGGACTAGCTATGAGCAGTTCTTC
CDR3: CASSQGWAGTSYEQFF

size: .
J: TRBJ1-3
V: TRBV18
D: .
DNA: TGTGCCAGCTCGCGGGAAACTGGAAACACCATATATTTT
CDR3: CASSRETGNTIYF

size: .
J: TRBJ1-4
V: TRBV21-1
D: .
DNA: TGTGCCAGCAGCAAAGTGGGCAGGGTACAGGAAAAACTGTTTTTT
CDR3: CASSKVGRVQEKLFF

size: .
J: TRBJ2-3
V: TRBV9
D: TRBD1
DNA: TGTGCCAGCAGCCTCCAACAGGGGATGGCAGATACGCAGTATTTT
CDR3: CASSLQQGMADTQYF

size: .
J: TRBJ2-5
V: TRBV5-4
D: TRBD2
DNA: TGTGCCAGCAGCTCTCGGGACTATTCCGAGACCCAGTACTTC
CDR3: CASSSRDYSETQYF

size: .
J: TRBJ2-7
V: TRBV28
D: .
DNA: TGTGCCAGCAGTACAGGGTCCCGCTACGAGCAGTACTTC
CDR3: CASSTGSRYEQYF

size: .
J: TRBJ2-7
V: TRBV9
D: .
DNA: TGTGCCAGCAGCGTCGGTGACTCCATATCCTACGAGCAGTACTTC
CDR3: CASSVGDSISYEQYF

size: .
J: TRBJ1-1
V: TRBV15
D: TRBD1
DNA: TGTGCCACCCACTACGGGACAGGGGTTTCTGAAGCTTTCTTT
CDR3: CATHYGTGVSEAFF

size: .
J: TRBJ2-7
V: TRBV18
D: .
DNA: TGTGCCAGCTCACCAATGGGGGCAGGGGAGCAGTACTTC
CDR3: CASSPMGAGEQYF

size: .
J: TRBJ1-4
V: TRBV5-1
D: .
DNA: TGTGCCTCCTCCAGGACAGTCGATGAAAAACTGTTTTTT
CDR3: CASSRTVDEKLFF

size: .
J: TRBJ1-4
V: TRBV28
D: TRBD1
DNA: TGTGCCAGCAGTCCACGGACAGGGTCGAATAAAAAACTGTTTTTT
CDR3: CASSPRTGSNKKLFF

size: .
J: TRBJ2-5
V: TRBV19
D: .
DNA: TGTGCCAGTAGTATTGGTGGGACCCCTAGGGGAATGGGGACCCAGTACTTC
CDR3: CASSIGGTPRGMGTQYF

size: .
J: TRBJ1-3
V: TRBV6-5
D: .
DNA: TGTGCCAGCAGGCTGGACAGTTCTCGGGGAAACACCATATATTTT
CDR3: CASRLDSSRGNTIYF

size: .
J: TRBJ2-3
V: TRBV29-1
D: .
DNA: TGCAGCGTTGAGTCTGGAGCGCGCACAGATACGCAGTATTTT
CDR3: CSVESGARTDTQYF

size: .
J: TRBJ2-3
V: TRBV4-1
D: TRBD2
DNA: TGCGCCAGCAGCCGTACCCCACTAGCGGGAGGGCCGAATACGCAGTATTTT
CDR3: CASSRTPLAGGPNTQYF

size: .
J: TRBJ2-7
V: TRBV2
D: TRBD2
DNA: TGTGCCAGCAAACCGGGACTAGCGACCTACGAGCAGTACTTC
CDR3: CASKPGLATYEQYF

size: .
J: TRBJ2-1
V: TRBV13
D: TRBD2
DNA: TGTGCCAGCAGCTCTAGAAGCGGACTAGCGGGACACAATGAGCAGTTCTTC
CDR3: CASSSRSGLAGHNEQFF

size: once
J: TRBJ1-2
V: TRBV5-1
D: .
DNA: TGCGCCAGCAGAAGAACGTTACAGGACTATGGCTACACCTTC
CDR3: CASRRTLQDYGYTF

size: .
J: TRBJ2-7
V: TRBV6-1
D: .
DNA: TGTGCCACATCACCGGGGGCCTACGAGCAGTACTTC
CDR3: CATSPGAYEQYF

size: .
J: TRBJ2-5
V: TRBV14
D: .
DNA: TGTGCCAGCAGCCAAGTAGCTAATTCCTGGGCCCAAGAGACCCAGTACTTC
CDR3: CASSQVANSWAQETQYF

size: .
J: TRBJ1-4
V: TRBV19
D: .
DNA: TGTGCCAGTAGAGCGGAAGGGCGGAATGAAAAACTGTTTTTT
CDR3: CASRAEGRNEKLFF

size: .
J: TRBJ1-3
V: TRBV11-2
D: .
DNA: TGTGCCAGCAGCTTAGTACTCGGAAACACCATATATTTT
CDR3: CASSLVLGNTIYF

size: once
J: TRBJ2-7
V: TRBV18
D: .
DNA: TGTGCCAGCTCACCTAAAGTGGAGTTCTCCTCGACAGACACCGTCTACGAGCAGTACTTC
CDR3: CASSPKVEFSSTDTVYEQYF

size: .
J: TRBJ1-4
V: TRBV4-2
D: TRBD1
DNA: TGTGCCAGCAGCCGGACGGAGGGACAGGGGTATGAAAAACTGTTTTTT
CDR3: CASSRTEGQGYEKLFF

size: .
J: TRBJ2-1
V: TRBV7-3
D: .
DNA: TGTGCCAGCAGCTTACAGAGAAACAATGAGCAGTTCTTC
CDR3: CASSLQRNNEQFF